This entry features one T cell receptor beta chain sequence. TCRdb keeps only in-frame clones here, not all; method: immunoSEQ multiplex PCR. The sample shows 250,000 to 300,000 clones, around 90% of them seen only once. The sample originates from a study of blood T cell repertoires in COVID-19. This CDR3 is built from 15 residues. J gave up 5 bases and V 0 bases, and 7 bases lay outside the gene matches. Germline V gene sequence: CDR1 SGHRS, CDR2 YFSETQ. Material: peripheral blood. The rearrangement uses TRBV5-1 and TRBJ1-2; 7 bases agree with TRBD1. This receptor was taken from a man aged 50 to 59 with acute or convalescent COVID-19. For the CDR3, the DNA is TGCGCCAGCAGCTTGGAGTCAGGGGGTCGGTATGGCTACACCTTC. Its translation: CASSLESGGRYGYTF.